This T cell receptor (beta chain) was sequenced for a study of early stage breast cancer tumors. Whole-study context: Samples were sequenced at about 10-fold average coverage.

Method: immunoSEQ multiplex PCR; TCRdb's copy keeps in-frame clones and lacks some. The table has around 40,000 clones, over 70% seen once. General study findings and limits: Functional markers like CD4, CD8 and FOXP3 were missed in bulk sequencing. Compared with adjacent normal breast tissue, tumors showed approximately 2.5-fold greater T cell density and higher clonality.

Only a few counts were recorded for this clone. Its antigen is undetermined. The CDR3 consists of 15 residues. The junction had 8 bases not matched to a gene; V was cut back by 3 bases and J by 5 bases. The germline V gene encodes CDR1 ENHRY and CDR2 SYGVKD. Sequenced: blood. The clonotype originates from a person aged 55-75 years with breast cancer. This chain links TRBV10-3 with TRBJ2-5; 8 bases are shared with TRBD1. DNA for the CDR3: TGTGCCATCAGTGACCGGGACAGGACGACGGAGACCCAGTACTTC. This encodes CAISDRDRTTETQYF.